Sequencing of this T cell receptor beta chain was carried out in a study of PD-1 blockade in classical Hodgkin lymphoma. Findings of the study overall: Complete responders' diversity at baseline resembled that of newly diagnosed patients.

Autologous stem cell transplantation was followed by relapse in every patient, and brentuximab vedotin exposure varied. Out of thawed PBMCs, magnetic negative selection purified CD4+ T cells. Some clones are missing from TCRdb's copy, which holds only in-frame ones; the method was immunoSEQ multiplex PCR. The sample records 4,000 or so clones, approximately 86% being singletons. Comment on this clone: Its matching antigen is unknown.

CDR1 and CDR2 from the germline V gene are SGHRS and YFSETQ. V dropped 0 bases and J dropped 4; count of bases not matched to a gene: 4. This CDR3 has 16 amino acids. The gene calls are TRBV5-1 and TRBJ2-1; 10 bases are shared with TRBD2. This clonotype was sampled from a human donor with classical Hodgkin lymphoma. Material: CD4+ T cells from blood, obtained at baseline. In nucleotides, the CDR3 is TGCGCCAGCAGCTTGGTTGTAGCGGGGGGATACAATGAGCAGTTCTTC. It translates to CASSLVVAGGYNEQFF.